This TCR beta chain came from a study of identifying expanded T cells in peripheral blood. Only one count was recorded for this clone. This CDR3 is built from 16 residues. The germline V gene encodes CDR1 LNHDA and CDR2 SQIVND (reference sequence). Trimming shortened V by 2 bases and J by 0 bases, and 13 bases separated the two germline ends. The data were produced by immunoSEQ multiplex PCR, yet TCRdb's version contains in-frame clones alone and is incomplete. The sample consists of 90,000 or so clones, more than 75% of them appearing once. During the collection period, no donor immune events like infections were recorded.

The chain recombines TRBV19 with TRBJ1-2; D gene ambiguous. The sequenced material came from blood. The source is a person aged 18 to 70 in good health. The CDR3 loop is CASSILHRQANYGYTF. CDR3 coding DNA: TGTGCCAGTAGTATACTCCACAGACAAGCTAACTATGGCTACACCTTC.